The present T cell receptor (beta chain) was sequenced within a study of T cell changes during pregnancy in multiple sclerosis. Measured with immunoSEQ multiplex PCR; TCRdb has only the in-frame clones, and not every one. The table lists 90,000 or so clones, approximately 90% of them singletons. V was clipped by 0 bases and J by 6 bases; unmatched bases: 16. The length of the CDR3 is 19 residues. Germline loops: CDR1 SGDLS, CDR2 YYNGEE. V is TRBV9 and J is TRBJ2-5; 11 bases line up with TRBD2. Specimen: peripheral blood, collected in the first trimester of pregnancy. This receptor was identified in a female donor in good health, enrolled as a control in a pregnancy study. CDR3 DNA: TGTGCCAGCAGCGTAGATCCCCTAGCGGGGGGTGGTATCAGGAAGACCCAGTACTTC. Its protein is CASSVDPLAGGGIRKTQYF.